This T cell receptor beta chain stems from a study of blood T cell repertoires in COVID-19. Study-wide context: Spain, Italy and the United States supplied samples that represented acute and convalescent COVID-19.

As handled by the study authors: The assay estimated nucleated cells by amplifying reference gene primers. TCRdb's table, derived via immunoSEQ multiplex PCR, lists solely in-frame clones and lacks some. V and J calls and clone size are as listed in that table; D and trimming were resolved from the DNA. The repertoire consists of under 250,000 clones, with approximately 90% occurring once and the leading ten covering 3%. Looked up from germline, CDR1 is KGHSH and CDR2 is LQKENI. Deletions cut 3 bases from V and 0 bases from J, with 11 bases between. The CDR3 contains 15 residues. The sequence derives from a man aged 18 to 30 with active or convalescent COVID-19. V usage is TRBV18 and J usage is TRBJ1-1; D uncertain. The material sequenced was peripheral blood. The CDR3 here is CASSPRRELNTEAFF. For the CDR3, the DNA is TGTGCCAGCTCACCGCGCCGGGAGTTGAACACTGAAGCTTTCTTT. Full variable domain (remainder filled in from reference TRBV18 and TRBJ1-1): NAGVMQNPRHLVRRRGQEARLRCSPMKGHSHVYWYRQLPEEGLKFMVYLQKENIIDESGMPKERFSAEFPKEGPSILRIQQVVRGDSAAYFCASSPRRELNTEAFFGQGTRLTVV.